This entry lists 20 T cell receptor beta chains sequenced from one sample in a study of spatial heterogeneity in lung cancer. Time point denoted: blood at routine non-recurrence follow-up after resection. Each CDR3 protein gets one entry after TCRdb re-called the 5' RACE reads with MiXCR. The data contain 40,000 or so distinct CDR3 sequences, 10% of them singletons. The specimen comprised PBMCs, sampled at follow-up. The source of these receptors is a female donor with early-stage non-small cell lung cancer.

This clonotype showed up many times. The chain combines TRBV30 with TRBJ1-1; D gene unclear. The CDR3 is made up of 13 amino acids. Looked up from germline, CDR1 is GTSNPN and CDR2 is SVGIG (reference sequence). V was cut by 3 bases and J by 2 bases, with 10 bases left in between. For the CDR3, the DNA is TGTGCCTGGAGGACGGGCTCAAACACTGAAGCTTTCTTT. It yields the protein CAWRTGSNTEAFF. The variable domain in full, with the rest retrieved from reference TRBV30 and TRBJ1-1, is SQTIHQWPATLVQPVGSPLSLECTVEGTSNPNLYWYRQAAGRGLQLLFYSVGIGQISSEVPQNLSASRPQDRQFILSSKKLLLSDSGFYLCAWRTGSNTEAFFGQGTRLTVV.

At least ten counts were recorded for this clonotype. The chain combines TRBV19 with TRBJ2-1; D possibly matches TRBD1 or TRBD2 (6 bases each). Germline V gene data show CDR1 as LNHDA and CDR2 as SQIVND (reference sequence). The CDR3 totals 16 residues. V was shortened by 1 base and J by 4 bases, with 14 bases between the two germline ends. CDR3 nucleotides: TGTGCCAGTAGTATAGGATGGGGGGCTGGTTACAATGAGCAGTTCTTC. Its protein is CASSIGWGAGYNEQFF.

This clonotype was detected only a few times. The chain links TRBV10-3 to TRBJ2-6; 11 nucleotides align to TRBD1. After removal of 10 bases from V and 3 bases from J, the junction contained 11 bases not matched to a gene. CDR3 length: 17 residues. Germline values: CDR1 ENHRY, CDR2 SYGVKD. CDR3 coding DNA: TGTGCCACCCGGACAGGGGGCCTCGAGGATGGGGCCAACGTCCTGACTTTC. Residues: CATRTGGLEDGANVLTF.

The V and J genes are TRBV6-6 and TRBJ2-5; TRBD2 aligns across 11 bases. Germline CDR1 MNHNY, CDR2 SVGAGI (reference sequence). The junction had 8 bases not matched to a gene; V was cut back by 4 bases and J by 7 bases. The length of the CDR3 is 15 residues. The CDR3 spells CASSLLAGAQSTQYF. The CDR3 DNA follows: TGTGCCAGCAGTTTACTAGCGGGGGCCCAATCGACCCAGTACTTC.

There are many counts of this clonotype. The V call is TRBV5-1, the J call TRBJ1-5; D perhaps matches TRBD1 (6 bases). Trimming took 0 bases from V and 5 from J, leaving 9 bases between them. The CDR3 contains 14 residues. Germline V gene lookup returns CDR1 SGHRS and CDR2 YFSETQ. CDR3 nucleotide sequence: TGCGCCAGCAGCTTGGGGACAGCGCATCAGCCCCAGCATTTT. Translation: CASSLGTAHQPQHF.

About this clonotype itself: A read error may produce the germline difference seen at one junction end. This chain joins TRBV30 and TRBJ1-1; D unresolved. This CDR3 region has 10 residues. From germline, CDR1 is GTSNPN and CDR2 SVGIG (reference sequence). CDR3 region: CAWSPTFPSF. The CDR3, as DNA: TGTGCCTGGAGTCCGACGTTTCCCTCCTTT. Supplemented by reference TRBV30 and TRBJ1-1, the full variable domain reads SQTIHQWPATLVQPVGSPLSLECTVEGTSNPNLYWYRQAAGRGLQLLFYSVGIGQISSEVPQNLSASRPQDRQFILSSKKLLLSDSGFYLCAWSPTFPSFGQGTRLTVV.

This clonotype was picked up a small number of times. The rearrangement links TRBV11-2 to TRBJ2-3, with 9 nucleotides matching TRBD2. This CDR3 is built from 16 residues. Per the germline V gene, CDR1 is SGHAT and CDR2 is FQNNGV. The trim removed 3 bases at V and 3 bases at J, leaving 7 bases unmatched. The CDR3 bases are TGTGCCAGCAGCTTTTTCGCTAGCGGGGCGACAGATACGCAGTATTTT. Its translation: CASSFFASGATDTQYF.

This clonotype was picked up many times. This chain links TRBV5-1 with TRBJ2-1; D is undetermined. CDR1 and CDR2 (germline): SGHRS, YFSETQ. The CDR3 length is 12 residues. Trimming left V 2 bases short and J 7 bases short, with 7 bases between. The CDR3 is CASSLQQNEQFF. The CDR3 DNA sequence: TGCGCCAGCAGCTTACAGCAAAATGAGCAGTTCTTC. Full variable domain (rest looked up from reference TRBV5-1 and TRBJ2-1): KAGVTQTPRYLIKTRGQQVTLSCSPISGHRSVSWYQQTPGQGLQFLFEYFSETQRNKGNFPGRFSGRQFSNSRSEMNVSTLELGDSALYLCASSLQQNEQFFGPGTRLTVL.

This chain links TRBV7-2 with TRBJ1-1; 9 positions match TRBD1. The V gene's germline CDR1 is SGHTA and CDR2 FQGNSA. Trimming cost V 5 bases and J 4 bases; bases outside gene matches: 5. The CDR3 contains 14 residues. The CDR3 DNA follows: TGTGCCAGCAGCCCATACAGGGGGCCCACTGAAGCTTTCTTT. It yields the protein CASSPYRGPTEAFF.

The genes are TRBV7-9 and TRBJ1-1, with a weak D call TRBD1 (5 bases). CDR1 and CDR2 from the germline V gene are SEHNR and FQNEAQ (reference sequence). There are 15 residues in the CDR3. V was pared by 7 bases and J by 5 bases, with 20 bases between. In nucleotides, the CDR3 is TGTGCCAGCACCTCCCTAGGGGTCGCAGGGACTGAAGCTTTCTTT. As protein: CASTSLGVAGTEAFF.

This chain uses TRBV28 with TRBJ1-1; maybe TRBD1 (6 bases). Germline loops: CDR1 MDHEN, CDR2 SYDVKM. Trimming took off 2 bases at V and 4 bases at J, with 11 bases between the two ends. The CDR3 runs 14 residues. The CDR3 region is CASSLGTPFTEAFF. The CDR3 coding sequence is TGTGCCAGCAGTTTAGGGACACCCTTCACTGAAGCTTTCTTT.

The chain joins TRBV3-1 to TRBJ2-7; D gene ambiguous. The CDR3 runs 14 residues. Germline CDR1 LGHDT, CDR2 YNNKEL (reference sequence). V was shortened by 2 bases and J by 5 bases, with 13 bases between the two germline ends. The CDR3 region is CASSQITGGHEQYF. DNA of the CDR3: TGTGCCAGCAGCCAAATTACGGGCGGCCACGAGCAGTACTTC.

This clonotype was found many times. The rearrangement joins TRBV4-1 to TRBJ1-4; tentatively, D is TRBD1 (6 bases). In germline, CDR1 is MGHRA, CDR2 YSYEKL. Trimming took 4 bases from V and 7 from J, leaving 25 bases between them. The CDR3 contains 18 residues. CDR3 sequence reads: CASSRQLIQGSASEKLFF. The CDR3 coding sequence is TGCGCCAGCAGCCGACAGCTGATCCAGGGGTCAGCGAGTGAAAAACTGTTTTTT.

This clonotype has more than one count but fewer than ten. The V call is TRBV7-2, the J call TRBJ2-5; D is uncertain. There are 15 residues in the CDR3. CDR1 SGHTA and CDR2 FQGNSA come from the germline V gene. Trimming stripped 0 bases from V and 4 bases from J, with 12 bases between. CDR3 DNA: TGTGCCAGCAGCTTAGCGCTGATAGGGCGAGAGACCCAGTACTTC. Protein product: CASSLALIGRETQYF.

This clonotype was picked up a small number of times. The rearrangement uses TRBV24-1 and TRBJ2-1, with D possibly being TRBD1 (6 bases). CDR1 and CDR2 (germline): KGHDR, SFDVKD. The CDR3 spans 12 residues. V was shortened by 9 bases and J by 6 bases, with 11 bases between the two germline ends. DNA of the CDR3: TGTGCCACCGGGGGCTCTTCCAATGAGCAGTTCTTC. Its translation is CATGGSSNEQFF.

This clonotype turned up a few times. This chain connects TRBV20-1 to TRBJ2-5; no firm D call. Germline V CDR1 and CDR2: DFQATT, SNEGSKA (reference sequence). This CDR3 is 8 amino acids long. CDR3: CSWETQYF. CDR3 nucleotides: TGCAGCTGGGAGACCCAGTACTTC.

The chain employs TRBV20-1 and TRBJ1-1, with TRBD1 as a possible D gene (5 bases). The V gene lost 3 bases and the J gene lost 5 bases, with 16 bases spanning the gap. This CDR3 comprises 14 residues. Germline V gene sequence: CDR1 DFQATT, CDR2 SNEGSKA (reference sequence). The CDR3 sequence: CSASSGRDGTEAFF. In nucleotides, the CDR3 is TGCAGTGCTAGTTCGGGAAGGGACGGGACTGAAGCTTTCTTT.

The V call is TRBV11-2, the J call TRBJ2-2; a weak D match, TRBD2 (6 bases). With 0 bases removed from V and 3 bases from J, the gap between germline ends came to 20 bases. CDR3 length equals 19 residues. Germline V gene lookup returns CDR1 SGHAT and CDR2 FQNNGV. The CDR3 region has the DNA TGTGCCAGCAGCTTAGATGCCCCGGAGGGATATGACGACACCGGGGAGCTGTTTTTT. Amino acid sequence: CASSLDAPEGYDDTGELFF.

This clonotype was recorded at least ten times. The rearrangement uses TRBV6-1 and TRBJ2-1; unclear D gene. V gave up 6 bases and J gave up 5 bases, with 14 bases separating them. The CDR3 covers 14 residues. Germline loops: CDR1 MNHNS, CDR2 SASEGT. The CDR3 loop reads CASRGQMRHNEQFF. The CDR3 bases are TGTGCCAGCAGGGGCCAGATGAGACACAATGAGCAGTTCTTC.

This clonotype was observed at least ten times. The chain is built from TRBV28 and TRBJ1-1; tentatively, D is TRBD1 (5 bases). The CDR3 extends over 12 amino acids. The ends were cut back, 6 bases at V and 6 bases at J, with 11 bases in the middle. Germline V gene sequence: CDR1 MDHEN, CDR2 SYDVKM. CDR3 region: CASSLQGAEAFF. The CDR3 DNA reads as TGTGCCAGCAGCCTCCAGGGAGCTGAAGCTTTCTTT.